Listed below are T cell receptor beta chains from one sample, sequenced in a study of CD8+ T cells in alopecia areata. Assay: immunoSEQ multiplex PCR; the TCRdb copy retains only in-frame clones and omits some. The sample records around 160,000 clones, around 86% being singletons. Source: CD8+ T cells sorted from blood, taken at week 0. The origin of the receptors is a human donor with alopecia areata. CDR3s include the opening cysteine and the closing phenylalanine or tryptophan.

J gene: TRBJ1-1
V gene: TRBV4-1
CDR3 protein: CASSQVNTEAFF

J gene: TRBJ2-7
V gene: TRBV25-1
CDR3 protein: CASSVTSGYEQYF

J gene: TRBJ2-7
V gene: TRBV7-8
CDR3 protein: CASSSASGNPEQYF

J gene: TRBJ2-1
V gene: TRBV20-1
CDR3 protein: CSARVVSEQFF

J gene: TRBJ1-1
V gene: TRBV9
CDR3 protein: CASSVAYSTEAFF

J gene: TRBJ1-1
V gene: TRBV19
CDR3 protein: CASSGQGMNTEAFF

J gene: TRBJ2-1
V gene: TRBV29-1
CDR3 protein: CSVLTSGGQSYNEQFF

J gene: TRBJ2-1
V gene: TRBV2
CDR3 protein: CASSDLAGVYNEQFF

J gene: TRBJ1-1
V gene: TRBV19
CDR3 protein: CASSIYRLGRLTEAFF

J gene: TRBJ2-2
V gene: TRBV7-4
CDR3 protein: CASSPREGELFF

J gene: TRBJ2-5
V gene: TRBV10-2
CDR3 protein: CASRLAGTGETQYF

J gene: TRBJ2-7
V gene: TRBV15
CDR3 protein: CATSRGASAGDEQYF

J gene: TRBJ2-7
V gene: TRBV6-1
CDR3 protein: CASSEARGHYEQYF

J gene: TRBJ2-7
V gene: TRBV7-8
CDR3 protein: CASSLMSSYEQYF

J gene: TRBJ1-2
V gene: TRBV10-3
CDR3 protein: CAISEGADPHYGYTF

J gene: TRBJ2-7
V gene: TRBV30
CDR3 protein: CAWSSGTGASEQYF

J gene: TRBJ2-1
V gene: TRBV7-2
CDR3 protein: CASSLGRDRPANEQFF

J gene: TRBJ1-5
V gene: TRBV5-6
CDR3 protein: CASSVDNQPQHF

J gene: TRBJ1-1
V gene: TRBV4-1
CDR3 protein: CASSPTTGTGTEAFF

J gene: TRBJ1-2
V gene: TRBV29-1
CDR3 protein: CSVFWRRRLHGYTF

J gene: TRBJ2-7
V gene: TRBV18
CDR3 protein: CASSPGDRGGEQYF

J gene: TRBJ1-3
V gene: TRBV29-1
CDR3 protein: CSVGVSSGNTIYF

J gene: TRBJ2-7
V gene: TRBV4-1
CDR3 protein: CASSPTGTGIYEQYF

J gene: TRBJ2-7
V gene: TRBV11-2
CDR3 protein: CASSLDRGAYEQYF

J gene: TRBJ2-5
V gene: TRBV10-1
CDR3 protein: CASSDGTSGRAKETQYF

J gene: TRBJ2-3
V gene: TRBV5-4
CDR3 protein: CASSLSGSTDTQYF

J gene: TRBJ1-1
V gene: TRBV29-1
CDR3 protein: CSVHVGFTEASF

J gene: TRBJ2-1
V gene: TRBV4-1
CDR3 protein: CASSQPVSSYNEQFF

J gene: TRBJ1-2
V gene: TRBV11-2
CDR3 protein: CASSPGGFYGYTF

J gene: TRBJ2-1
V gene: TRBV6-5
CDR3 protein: CASSPLTGTDEQFF

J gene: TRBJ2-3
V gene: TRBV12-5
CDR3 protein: CASGLLGAGGVDTQYF

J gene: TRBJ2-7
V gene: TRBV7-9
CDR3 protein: CASSRQGSPDEQYF

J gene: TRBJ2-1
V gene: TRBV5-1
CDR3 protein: CASSYGLAGGEQFF

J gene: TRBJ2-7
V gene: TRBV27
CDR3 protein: CASSLSDLYEQYF

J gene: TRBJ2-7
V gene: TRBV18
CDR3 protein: CASSPRRGLSYEQYF

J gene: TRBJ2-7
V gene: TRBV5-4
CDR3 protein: CASSLDSLQYF

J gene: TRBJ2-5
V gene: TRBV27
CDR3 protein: CASSFTVRGGTQYF